Reported below is one T cell receptor (beta chain). The target antigen is unknown. The V gene's germline CDR1 is MGHRA and CDR2 YSYEKL. This CDR3 has 15 amino acids. The trim removed 0 bases at V and 8 bases at J, leaving 8 bases unmatched. Patients aged 2 to 39 years had fewer naive T cells. Sorting split CD4+ cells into CD25-high CD127-low Tregs and CD25-low CD127-high conventional T cells. These data belong to a study of regulatory T cells. Findings of the study overall: Patient repertoires had restricted TRB V-J pairs and skewed V and J usage, most in Tregs. In CD3G-deficient patients, conventional CD4+ T cells were enriched for hydrophobic CDR3 residues at positions 6 and 7.

Primers: 52 TRBV forward and 13 TRBJ reverse. The method was immunoSEQ multiplex PCR; TCRdb's version includes in-frame clones alone and lacks a portion of them. The sample includes almost 30,000 clones, around 90% of them seen just once. Source material: conventional CD4+ T cells sorted from blood. This receptor was obtained from a person under 35 with CD3G deficiency. The V call is TRBV4-1, the J call TRBJ1-2; 8 nucleotides match TRBD1. The CDR3 bases are TGCGCCAGCAGCCAAGAAGGGACAGGAGCGAAAGGCTACACCTTC. This encodes CASSQEGTGAKGYTF.